This TCR beta chain was captured in a study of beta chain features in type 1 diabetes. Study-level findings and limits: Among patients with Type 1 diabetes, TCRB CDR3s were moderately but significantly shorter in every one of the four CD4+ subsets.

The whole isolated RNA underwent reverse transcription, so sequencing captured expressed TCRB transcripts. Some clones are missing from TCRdb's copy, which holds only in-frame ones; the method was immunoSEQ multiplex PCR. The sample carries 860,000 or so clones, roughly a sixth recorded once. The germline gives CDR1 MDHEN, CDR2 SYDVKM. Trimming removed 4 bases from V and 1 base from J, with 8 bases in between. The CDR3 has 13 amino acids. Every donor provided one heparinised blood draw, which averaged approximately 100 mL. Isolation of CD4+ naive, central memory, regulatory and stem cell-like memory cells was achieved by sorting via CD45RO/CCR7/CD25/CD127/CD95/CD27. A few counts support this clone. Its antigen is unknown.

The sequenced material came from naive CD4+ T cells from blood. This sequence originates from a woman aged 18-35 years in good health. The chain couples TRBV28 to TRBJ2-7; D might be TRBD1 (6 bases). The CDR3 bases are TGTGCCAGCAGTTCAGGGGAATCCTACGAGCAGTACTTC. Its translation: CASSSGESYEQYF.